This T cell receptor beta chain was identified during a study of blood T cell repertoires in COVID-19 (dated by TCRdb to 2018 to 2021). At the level of the whole study: The collaborator samples originated in the United States, Italy and Spain and spanned the acute and convalescent phases of COVID-19. The material from the prospective study consisted of cDNA or gDNA derived from T cells, B-cell-depleted T cells, or PBMCs. Subjects who had been exposed to COVID-19, were actively infected with it, or had recovered from it provided the deeply sampled blood TCRbeta repertoires that made up the dataset. The repertoires were released in a freely available public database meant as a resource for research on the immune response to SARS-CoV-2. The samples were drawn from the first 160 participants of the ongoing ImmuneRACE study and from under 1,500 subjects provided by 6 global collaborators. Nearly every sample came with metadata listing a de-identified subject ID, COVID-19 status, age in years and sex. Where available, HLA class I and class II types were obtained from metadata supplied by the sample provider rather than from assay-based typing. Broad study findings and their caveats: The quantity of clinical and demographic metadata differed by source and by participant and was supplied without curation.

The CDR3, cysteine through phenylalanine, is 14 amino acids long. Of the read, only the CDR3 DNA is kept; its 42 bases are in frame from base 1. The germline V and J ends show losses of 2 bases and 5 bases respectively, and no gene match explains 3 bases of the junction. CDR1 SGHTA and CDR2 FQGTGA were looked up in the germline V gene. TCRbeta CDR3 regions were amplified from genomic DNA using the immunoSEQ Assay, a bias-controlled multiplex PCR. Under the source paper's analysis protocol: The number of nucleated cells in each sample was estimated from the amplification of reference gene primers within the assay. To quantify the absolute abundance of each unique TCRbeta CDR3 rearrangement, sequence reads were collapsed and filtered. For each sample, productive Simpson clonality was calculated as the square root of Simpson's diversity index over productive rearrangements. TCRdb took over this immuneACCESS table, retaining in-frame rearrangements with V and J assigned. Such tables are incomplete; in checked studies, under half of the missing clones stem from an unresolved V gene, and the remainder is unexplained. That table supplies the V and J calls and clone size; D and trimming were determined from the DNA. In this sample the table shows roughly 280,000 clones, nearly 90% of which occur a single time. Of the sample, 1.5% to 2% falls within the top ten clones.

Enrolling through a virtual design, the prospective study's participants ranged in age from roughly 18 to 95 years and lived across 20 to 25 United States geographic areas. To assign participants to cohorts, the prospective study relied on clinical history that participants themselves reported in a screening survey and a study questionnaire. For ImmuneRACE Cohort 3, a participant was defined as recovered based on two consecutive negative NP/OP PCR tests, clearance by a healthcare professional, or resolution of symptoms. Each participant in the prospective study had whole blood, serum and a nasopharyngeal or oropharyngeal swab collected by mobile phlebotomists. Over a roughly 2-month period, participants in the prospective study had the option of providing additional blood draws and questionnaires. Before DNA extraction, prospective study blood samples were shipped either frozen or at room temperature.

Notes on this clone: Its binding antigen is unknown. No base qualities exist here, and no much larger clone lies one base off it.

The TCR comes from a woman in her sixties who had recovered from COVID-19. The chain employs TRBV7-3 and TRBJ2-3, with 8 bases matching TRBD2. The source material was PBMCs or T cells enriched from blood (not recorded which). The CDR3 protein is CASSLSGGVDTQYF. The DNA sequence is given as TGTGCCAGCAGCTTATCGGGAGGGGTAGATACGCAGTATTTT.